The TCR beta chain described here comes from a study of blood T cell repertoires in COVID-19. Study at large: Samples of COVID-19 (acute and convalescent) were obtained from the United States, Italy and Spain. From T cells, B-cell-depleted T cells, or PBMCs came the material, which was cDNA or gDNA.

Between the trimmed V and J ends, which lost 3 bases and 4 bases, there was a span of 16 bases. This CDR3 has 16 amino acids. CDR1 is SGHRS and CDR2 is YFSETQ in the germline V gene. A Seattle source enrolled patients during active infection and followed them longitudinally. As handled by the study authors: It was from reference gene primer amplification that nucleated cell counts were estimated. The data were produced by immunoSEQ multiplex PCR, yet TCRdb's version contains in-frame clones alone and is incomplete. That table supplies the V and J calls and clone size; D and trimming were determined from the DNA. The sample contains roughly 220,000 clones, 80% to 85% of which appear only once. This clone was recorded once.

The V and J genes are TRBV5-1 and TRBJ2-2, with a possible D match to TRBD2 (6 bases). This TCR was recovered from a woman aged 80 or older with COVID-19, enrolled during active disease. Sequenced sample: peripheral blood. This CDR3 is CASSSGLSRGTGELFF. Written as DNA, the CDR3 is TGCGCCAGCAGCTCGGGACTCTCGCGAGGCACCGGGGAGCTGTTTTTT.